What follows are 5 T cell receptor beta chains derived from one specimen sequenced in a study of cytotoxic CD8 clonotypes in ibrutinib-treated CLL. Data came from immunoSEQ multiplex PCR; TCRdb stores just in-frame clones and leaves some out. The sample yields hundreds of thousands of clones, 80% seen once. Material: PBMCs, obtained before ibrutinib treatment. Receptor source: a human donor with chronic lymphocytic leukemia.

The chain recombines TRBV30 with TRBJ2-1; D gene uncertain. The germline gives CDR1 GTSNPN, CDR2 SVGIG (reference sequence). CDR3 length: 11 amino acids. The CDR3 protein is CGWSSYNEQFF. CDR3 in DNA: TGTGGGTGGAGCTCCTACAATGAGCAGTTCTTC.

V and J are TRBV19 and TRBJ1-1; D is undetermined. Looked up from germline, CDR1 is LNHDA and CDR2 is SQIVND (reference sequence). The ends were cut back, 5 bases at V and 5 bases at J, with 18 bases in the middle. The CDR3 has 15 residues. CDR3: CASSDPAGVGTEAFF. The CDR3 region has the DNA TGTGCCAGTAGTGACCCTGCAGGAGTTGGGACTGAAGCTTTCTTT.

The chain has TRBV30 and TRBJ2-1; D unclear. Germline values: CDR1 GTSNPN, CDR2 SVGIG (reference sequence). CDR3 length: 13 residues. V was pared by 4 bases and J by 1 base, with 8 bases between. CDR3 in DNA: TGTGCCTGGACAGGAGATTCCTACAATGAGCAGTTCTTC. It translates to CAWTGDSYNEQFF.

The chain uses TRBV28 and TRBJ2-1; 7 bases match TRBD2. V shed 8 bases, J shed 12 bases, and the junction held 16 bases outside the gene matches. The germline V gene has CDR1 MDHEN and CDR2 SYDVKM. This CDR3 has 14 amino acids. The CDR3 reads CASHAGLAAGRQFF. DNA of the CDR3: TGTGCCAGCCACGCTGGGCTAGCGGCCGGGCGGCAGTTCTTC.

The rearrangement links TRBV30 to TRBJ2-7; D uncertain. V was clipped by 0 bases and J by 3 bases, with 9 bases between them. The CDR3 extends over 13 amino acids. Germline V CDR1 and CDR2: GTSNPN, SVGIG (reference sequence). The chain's CDR3 is CAWSVNWHYEQYF. CDR3 DNA sequence: TGTGCCTGGAGTGTAAATTGGCACTACGAGCAGTACTTC.